The present T cell receptor beta chain was sequenced within a study of CD8+CD57+ T cells in acquired aplastic anemia. Study information: Sorted cells (CD4+ and CD8+) yielded DNA amounts that averaged approximately 2.9 ug. Healthy donors had, on average, approximately 9.9 million reads for their CD4+ cells.

Many counts were recorded for this clonotype. Its antigen is not identified. J was trimmed by 7 bases and V by 1 base; bases with no gene match: 21. Germline CDR1 reads SEHNR; CDR2 reads FQNEAQ (reference sequence). The CDR3 sequence is 19 residues long. Study findings and constraints: Twenty-nine CD8+ CDR3 sequences were shared between patients and controls. For CD8+ Simpson's diversity, patients and controls showed no significant difference.

Genomic DNA templated the TCR beta VDJ and CDR3 profiling. TCRdb reprocessed the reads via MiXCR and lists one record per CDR3 protein. Here the sample spans about 190,000 distinct CDR3 sequences, about 53% being singletons. Material: sorted CD4+, CD8+, or CD8+CD57+ T cells (not recorded which) from PBMCs. V gene TRBV7-9 combines with J gene TRBJ2-7, with 8 bases that match TRBD1. The receptor's source is a human donor in good health, serving as a control. The CDR3, as DNA: TGTGCCAGCAGCTTAGATGGTCACAGGGGGAAGATTTTTCGGGGGGAGCAGTACTTC. Its translation: CASSLDGHRGKIFRGEQYF.